Here is one T cell receptor (beta chain) with its context. Libraries were prepared by immunoSEQ multiplex PCR; TCRdb keeps only in-frame clonotypes and omits some of them. The sample has around 250,000 clones; approximately 85% are singletons. This record belongs to a study of blood T cell repertoires in COVID-19. Study-level background: COVID-19 samples from acute and convalescent phases originated in the United States, Italy and Spain.

Germline V gene sequence: CDR1 GTSNPN, CDR2 SVGIG (reference sequence). This CDR3 has 15 amino acids. V lost 0 bases and J lost 4, with 13 bases in between. Sequenced sample: PBMCs or T cells enriched from blood (not recorded which). V gene TRBV30 combines with J gene TRBJ1-5, with D possibly TRBD1 on 6 matching bases. The receptor comes from a woman between 45 and 60 years old with acute COVID-19. CDR3 protein: CAWSVGGAGNQPQHF. The CDR3 DNA reads TGTGCCTGGAGTGTAGGGGGGGCAGGTAATCAGCCCCAGCATTTT.